The next 18 T cell receptor beta chains were all read from a single sample in a study of blood T cell repertoires in COVID-19. The repertoire was sequenced with immunoSEQ multiplex PCR; TCRdb's copy has only in-frame clones and lacks some. The sample lists some 390,000 clones; approximately 91% were seen once. The sequencing input was peripheral blood. The receptors stem from a woman in her thirties or forties with COVID-19, enrolled during active disease.

The V and J genes are TRBV7-6 and TRBJ1-4; maybe TRBD1 (5 bases). The CDR3 sequence is 14 residues long. Trimming left V 6 bases short and J 8 bases short, with 16 bases between. Germline V gene data show CDR1 as SGHVS and CDR2 as FNYEAQ. DNA for the CDR3: TGTGCCAGCAGATTGCAGACCCGGGGGGAAAAACTGTTTTTT. This sequence encodes CASRLQTRGEKLFF.

The chain has TRBV5-4 and TRBJ2-7; 7 bases line up with TRBD2. This CDR3 contains 15 residues. Germline CDR1 reads SGHNT; CDR2 reads YYREEE (reference sequence). Germline trimming cut 4 bases from V and 5 bases from J; bases unmatched to any gene: 12. CDR3 in amino acids: CASSAKLAPTHEQYF. The CDR3 nucleotides are TGTGCCAGCAGCGCCAAACTAGCGCCCACCCACGAGCAGTACTTC.

As regards this clone: Other nucleotide sequences in the sample specify the same CDR3. CDR3 nucleotides: TGTGCCAGCAGTTTGAGGGGGACTGAAAAACTGTTTTTT. Its protein product is CASSLRGTEKLFF. The V and J genes are TRBV28 and TRBJ1-4, with D possibly being TRBD1 (6 bases). Trimming pared 3 bases from V and 7 bases from J, leaving 9 bases between. The length of the CDR3 is 13 residues. Germline V lookup: CDR1 MDHEN, CDR2 SYDVKM. The full variable domain, in which reference TRBV28 and TRBJ1-4 provide the parts outside the CDR3, is DVKVTQSSRYLVKRTGEKVFLECVQDMDHENMFWYRQDPGLGLRLIYFSYDVKMKEKGDIPEGYSVSREKKERFSLILESASTNQTSMYLCASSLRGTEKLFFGSGTQLSVL.

V is TRBV30 and J is TRBJ1-2; D call uncertain. Trimming left V 3 bases short and J 4 bases short, with 9 bases between. CDR3 length: 12 amino acids. CDR1 is GTSNPN, CDR2 SVGIG, per germline (reference sequence). The CDR3 here is CAWRQSSYGYTF. DNA of the CDR3: TGTGCCTGGAGACAGAGCTCCTATGGCTACACCTTC.

The V gene is TRBV27, the J gene TRBJ1-4; 7 bases match TRBD1. The CDR3 is made up of 14 amino acids. The germline CDR1 and CDR2 sequences are MNHEY and SMNVEV (reference sequence). V trimming: 6 bases; J trimming: 8 bases; junction bases outside the gene matches: 9. CDR3 in amino acids: CASRRRGTAEKLFF. The DNA of the CDR3 is TGTGCCAGCAGGCGAAGGGGGACAGCGGAAAAACTGTTTTTT.

This chain connects TRBV4-3 to TRBJ2-2; possibly TRBD1 for D (5 bases). The length of the CDR3 is 14 residues. Trimming pared 3 bases from V and 8 bases from J, leaving 13 bases between. The germline gives CDR1 LGHNA, CDR2 YSLEER. This chain's CDR3 is CASSHLARAGELFF. CDR3 nucleotide sequence: TGCGCCAGCAGCCACCTCGCCAGGGCTGGGGAGCTGTTTTTT.

The chain recombines TRBV6-2 or TRBV6-3 with TRBJ2-5; TRBD2 matches 12 bases. Trimming took 2 bases from V and 3 from J; bases not matched to a gene: 4. The CDR3 has 16 residues. CDR1 and CDR2 (germline): MNHEY, SVGEGT. The CDR3 region is CASSYVSSGGEETQYF. The DNA for the CDR3 is TGTGCCAGCAGTTACGTCTCTAGCGGGGGGGAAGAGACCCAGTACTTC.

The chain combines TRBV6-5 with TRBJ1-2; 9 nucleotides line up with TRBD1. The CDR3 totals 13 residues. Germline loops: CDR1 MNHEY, CDR2 SVGAGI. Germline trimming cut 5 bases from V and 6 bases from J; bases unmatched to any gene: 4. CDR3 in amino acids: CASSRTGVDGYTF. The DNA of the CDR3 is TGTGCCAGCAGTCGGACAGGGGTGGATGGCTACACCTTC.

The chain combines TRBV4-2 with TRBJ1-5; D remains unclear. Trimming pared 3 bases from V and 7 bases from J, leaving 10 bases between. Per germline, CDR1 LGHNA and CDR2 YNFKEQ. This CDR3 contains 13 residues. The CDR3, as DNA: TGTGCCAGCAGCCAGGGCCTGGGCCAGCCCCAGCATTTT. Encoded protein: CASSQGLGQPQHF.

The rearrangement uses TRBV5-1 and TRBJ2-1, with D hard to call. The CDR3 has 15 amino acids. The germline V gene has CDR1 SGHRS and CDR2 YFSETQ. V was shortened by 0 bases and J by 1 base, with 8 bases between the two germline ends. The CDR3 coding sequence is TGCGCCAGCAGCTTGGCCGAGCCTTCCTACAATGAGCAGTTCTTC. Amino acids: CASSLAEPSYNEQFF.

The chain has TRBV6-2 or TRBV6-3 and TRBJ2-3; 14 nucleotides agree with TRBD2. V shed 5 bases, J shed 5 bases, and the junction held 3 bases outside the gene matches. Germline V gives CDR1 MNHEY, CDR2 SVGEGT. CDR3 length: 15 amino acids. The CDR3 sequence is CASSPGTSGRDTQYF. CDR3 in DNA: TGTGCCAGCAGTCCCGGGACTAGCGGGAGAGATACGCAGTATTTT.

The chain recombines TRBV9 with TRBJ1-1, with D perhaps matching TRBD1 (5 bases). The ends were cut back, 2 bases at V and 4 bases at J, with 9 bases in the middle. The V gene's germline CDR1 is SGDLS and CDR2 YYNGEE. The CDR3 contains 13 residues. CDR3 protein: CASSVQGSTEAFF. DNA of the CDR3: TGTGCCAGCAGCGTTCAGGGATCCACTGAAGCTTTCTTT.

The chain couples TRBV18 to TRBJ1-1; D not certain. Trimming pared 6 bases from V and 2 bases from J, leaving 7 bases between. CDR3 length: 12 residues. CDR1 KGHSH and CDR2 LQKENI come from the germline V gene. CDR3 amino acids: CASSRANTEAFF. The CDR3 DNA sequence: TGTGCCAGCTCGAGGGCAAACACTGAAGCTTTCTTT.

V and J are TRBV7-2 and TRBJ1-3; perhaps TRBD1 as D (5 bases). Trimming pared 6 bases from V and 0 bases from J, leaving 18 bases between. Per the germline V gene, CDR1 is SGHTA and CDR2 is FQGNSA. The CDR3 is 17 amino acids. The CDR3 DNA follows: TGTGCCAGCAGTGGAAACCGGGACTACACCTCTGGAAACACCATATATTTT. Its translation is CASSGNRDYTSGNTIYF.

For this clone: Other DNA sequences in this specimen translate into the identical CDR3. This chain joins TRBV9 and TRBJ1-1; tentative D call: TRBD1 (6 bases). V lost 0 bases and J lost 5, with 11 bases in between. The CDR3 totals 14 residues. The germline V gene has CDR1 SGDLS and CDR2 YYNGEE. CDR3 sequence (DNA): TGTGCCAGCAGCGTAGCAGGGGTAGGAACTGAAGCTTTCTTT. Protein product: CASSVAGVGTEAFF.

The rearrangement links TRBV5-1 to TRBJ1-1; D perhaps matches TRBD1 (5 bases). The germline V and J ends were trimmed by 0 bases and 3 bases, with 12 bases remaining between them. Germline CDR1 SGHRS, CDR2 YFSETQ. The CDR3 has 15 residues. CDR3 DNA: TGCGCCAGCAGCTTGGCCCAGGGAACTTACACTGAAGCTTTCTTT. Translated: CASSLAQGTYTEAFF. Full variable domain (rest looked up from reference TRBV5-1 and TRBJ1-1): KAGVTQTPRYLIKTRGQQVTLSCSPISGHRSVSWYQQTPGQGLQFLFEYFSETQRNKGNFPGRFSGRQFSNSRSEMNVSTLELGDSALYLCASSLAQGTYTEAFFGQGTRLTVV.

This clone is a singleton in its sample. The genes are TRBV5-4 and TRBJ2-2, with a possible D match to TRBD1 (5 bases). Germline CDR1 is SGHNT and CDR2 is YYREEE (reference sequence). This CDR3 spans 17 amino acids. V lost 0 bases and J lost 0, with 12 bases in between. The DNA of the CDR3 is TGTGCCAGCAGCTTGGCTGGACGGACAACGAACACCGGGGAGCTGTTTTTT. Translated: CASSLAGRTTNTGELFF.

The chain recombines TRBV19 with TRBJ1-5; D ambiguous. Germline CDR1 reads LNHDA; CDR2 reads SQIVND (reference sequence). This CDR3 comprises 14 residues. V lost 5 bases and J 2 bases, leaving 10 bases between the germline ends. The CDR3 DNA reads TGTGCCAGTAGTGCCGTCAGTGGCAATCAGCCCCAGCATTTT. Translating gives CASSAVSGNQPQHF.